The following is a TCR beta chain sequence with its context. Its antigen is unknown. No qualities accompany the bases; no much larger clone lies one base away. The sample comes from a study of T cells in Graves' hyperthyroidism and ophthalmopathy (dated by TCRdb to the late 2010s). Background for the entire study: Peripheral blood samples were taken at the time of initial diagnosis, prior to any treatment. TCR V-J signatures able to tell the groups apart were searched for in a discovery cohort of 90 to 100 patients, of whom over 40 had Graves' ophthalmopathy and some 60 had stable Graves' hyperthyroidism. Whether ophthalmopathy could be predicted prospectively was tested in an independent validation cohort made up of 18 to 20 hyperthyroidism patients plus 17 patients who later progressed to ophthalmopathy. The approximately 100 discovery patients were divided at random into training and test sets in a 7:3 ratio. The study also compared thyroid tissue and blood T-cell repertoires from a handful of Graves' hyperthyroidism patients. After sampling, hyperthyroidism patients received methimazole starting at 30 mg daily, and ophthalmopathy patients received high-dose intravenous methylprednisolone. The paper describes TCR Vbeta CDR3 sequencing of about 140 peripheral blood samples, made up of approximately 40 ophthalmopathy patients, roughly 75 hyperthyroidism patients and 17 progressor patients.

Based on the germline V gene, the CDR1 and CDR2 sequences are SGHTA and FQGNSA. Its CDR3 holds 17 amino acids, cysteine through phenylalanine. Of all the DNA, just the CDR3 is kept, 51 bases in frame from base 1. From V the trimming removes 3 bases and from J it removes 6 bases, while the gene matches leave 16 bases of the junction unaccounted for. What the study reported, not specific to this receptor: Sample size was not statistically predetermined, and investigators were not blinded to group allocation. A model built on a 13 V-J signature distinguished ophthalmopathy from stable hyperthyroidism, reaching 87.88% sensitivity and around 82% specificity in cross-validation and 80%/75% in testing. In validation, the model predicted progression to ophthalmopathy a median of approximately 6.3 months before onset, with approximately 70% sensitivity and 72.22% specificity. Blood samples also contained most of the expanded thyroid clonotypes (frequency above 0.001), which suggests that blood repertoires may reflect thyroid immune responses.

Stable Graves' hyperthyroidism was defined as no progression to ophthalmopathy during 18 months of follow-up. Hyperthyroidism patients were newly diagnosed, with disease duration under 2 months, and aged 18 to 65 years. Patients with uncontrolled infections, other autoimmune diseases, pregnancy or lactation were excluded. Diagnoses were established on the basis of clinical symptoms, serum thyroxine and TRAb, thyroid ultrasound, and orbital computed tomography. PBMCs were separated from 10 ml of fresh peripheral blood using Ficoll-Paque density gradient centrifugation. Total RNA was extracted with Trizol reagent, and quality was checked on an Agilent 2100 Bioanalyzer. Amplification of TCR beta CDR3 regions was carried out from RNA transcripts. For the first round of RT-PCR on the TCR CDR3, the HTBI primer set was used together with the Qiagen OneStep RT-PCR kit. A second multiplex PCR round built the libraries, followed by size selection and purification. Paired-end sequencing of the libraries was performed with 100 bp reads on an Illumina HiSeq2000. Per the source publication's procedure: Raw data were processed with SOAPnuke, discarding reads with adapters, uncalled bases, mean Phred below 15, or no exact constant-primer or identifier match. High-quality paired reads were merged with COPE v1.2.5, and unique nucleotide sequences were defined as clonotypes. Clonotypes were aligned to IMGT TRBV, TRBD and TRBJ reference segments using MiTCR v1.1. The analysis included only V-J combinations with a frequency above 0.0001, which together covered 99.2% of the repertoires. The TCS score was defined as the ratio of F50 (clonal expansion) to E x V (chaos), calculated using BLOSUM62-based TCRdist between CDR3 peptides within each V-J. Welch's t-statistics and random forest reduced 450 to 600 V-J features to about 13, which were used in a naive Bayes classifier (R e1071). Thyroid-blood repertoire similarity was quantified with the Morisita-Horn index. The public reads were reprocessed in TCRdb via fastp at Q25 and MiXCR, keeping in-frame beta chains. All rows with the same CDR3 protein become a single entry with the most common DNA and genes. The V and J calls here are based on TCRdb, not the publication. The sample has 700,000 to 950,000 distinct CDR3 sequences on record, 30% to 40% of them singletons. The top ten hold around 30% of the sample.

This TCR came from a woman aged 35 to 49 with Graves' hyperthyroidism. Sequenced sample: blood. The V gene is TRBV7-2 and the J gene is TRBJ2-7; 8 bases in between match TRBD1. Here the CDR3 is given as CASSLANWGPTGVEQYF. Read as DNA, the sequence is TGTGCCAGCAGCTTGGCGAACTGGGGGCCGACAGGGGTCGAGCAGTACTTC.